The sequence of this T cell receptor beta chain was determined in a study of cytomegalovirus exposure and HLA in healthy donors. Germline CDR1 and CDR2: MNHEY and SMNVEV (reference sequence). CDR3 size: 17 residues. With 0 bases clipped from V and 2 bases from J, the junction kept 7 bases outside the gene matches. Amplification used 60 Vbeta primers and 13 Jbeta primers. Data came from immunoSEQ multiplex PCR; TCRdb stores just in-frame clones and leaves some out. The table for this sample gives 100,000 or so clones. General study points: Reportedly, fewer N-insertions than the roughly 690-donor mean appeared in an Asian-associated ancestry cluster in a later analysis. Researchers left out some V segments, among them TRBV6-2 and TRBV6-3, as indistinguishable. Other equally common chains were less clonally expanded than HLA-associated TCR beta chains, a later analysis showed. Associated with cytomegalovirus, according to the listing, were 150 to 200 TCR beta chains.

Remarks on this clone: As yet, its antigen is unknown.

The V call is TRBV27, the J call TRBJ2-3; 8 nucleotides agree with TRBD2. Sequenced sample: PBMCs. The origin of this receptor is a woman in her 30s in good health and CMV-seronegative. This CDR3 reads CASSLSPAGVPTDTQYF. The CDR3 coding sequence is TGTGCCAGCAGTTTATCTCCAGCGGGGGTCCCCACAGATACGCAGTATTTT.